This TCR beta chain came from a study of T cell changes during pregnancy in multiple sclerosis. Sequenced by immunoSEQ multiplex PCR; TCRdb stores in-frame clones only, minus some. Among about 41,000 clones listed, 89% were seen once. The receptor was isolated from a female donor with multiple sclerosis, enrolled in a pregnancy study. The source material was CD4+ T cells from peripheral blood mononuclear cells, sampled in the first trimester of pregnancy.

CDR3 sequence (DNA): TGTGCCAGCTCACCAAGGACAAGTGCCTACGAGCAGTACTTC. It yields the protein CASSPRTSAYEQYF. The chain joins TRBV18 to TRBJ2-7, with D perhaps matching TRBD1 (5 bases). Germline CDR1 is KGHSH and CDR2 is LQKENI. The CDR3 extends over 14 amino acids. Trimming pared 2 bases from V and 2 bases from J, leaving 10 bases between.